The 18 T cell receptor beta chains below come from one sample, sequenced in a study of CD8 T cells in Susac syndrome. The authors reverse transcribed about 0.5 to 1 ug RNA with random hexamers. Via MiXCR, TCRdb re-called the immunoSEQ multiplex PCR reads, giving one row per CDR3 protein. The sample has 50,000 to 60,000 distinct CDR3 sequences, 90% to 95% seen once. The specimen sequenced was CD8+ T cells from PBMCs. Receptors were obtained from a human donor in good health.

The CDR3 DNA sequence: TGCGCCAGCAGCCAAGGTACTGGCGGGGGACCCTCCTACAATGAGCAGTTCTTC. As protein: CASSQGTGGGPSYNEQFF. V is TRBV5-1 and J is TRBJ2-1; 7 bases are a match to TRBD2. The CDR3 loop spans 18 amino acids. CDR1 is SGHRS, CDR2 YFSETQ, per germline. V lost 4 bases to trimming and J lost 0 bases; unmatched junction nucleotides: 13.

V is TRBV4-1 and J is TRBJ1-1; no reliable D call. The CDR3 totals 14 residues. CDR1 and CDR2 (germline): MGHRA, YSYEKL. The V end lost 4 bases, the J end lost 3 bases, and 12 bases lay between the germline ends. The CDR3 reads CASSRQASYTEAFF. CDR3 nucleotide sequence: TGCGCCAGCAGCCGCCAGGCCTCTTACACTGAAGCTTTCTTT.

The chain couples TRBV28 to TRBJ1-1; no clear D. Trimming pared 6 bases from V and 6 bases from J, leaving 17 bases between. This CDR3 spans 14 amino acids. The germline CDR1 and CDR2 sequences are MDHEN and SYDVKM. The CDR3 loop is CASSSIRETPEAFF. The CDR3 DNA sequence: TGTGCCAGCAGCTCAATTAGGGAGACCCCTGAAGCTTTCTTT.

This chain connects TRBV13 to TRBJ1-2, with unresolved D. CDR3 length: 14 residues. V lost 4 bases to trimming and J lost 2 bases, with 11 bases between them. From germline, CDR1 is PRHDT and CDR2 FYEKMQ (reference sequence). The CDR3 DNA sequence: TGTGCCAGCAGCTCCCCCGAGGACAACTATGGCTACACCTTC. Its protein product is CASSSPEDNYGYTF. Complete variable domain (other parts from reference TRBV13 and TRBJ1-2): AAGVIQSPRHLIKEKRETATLKCYPIPRHDTVYWYQQGPGQDPQFLISFYEKMQSDKGSIPDRFSAQQFSDYHSELNMSSLELGDSALYFCASSSPEDNYGYTFGSGTRLTVV.

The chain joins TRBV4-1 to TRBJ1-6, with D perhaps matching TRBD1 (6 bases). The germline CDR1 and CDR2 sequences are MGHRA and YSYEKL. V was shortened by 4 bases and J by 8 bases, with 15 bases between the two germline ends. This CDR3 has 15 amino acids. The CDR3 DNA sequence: TGCGCCAGCAGCCCTCGGGGGGCTTCATATTCACCCCTCCACTTT. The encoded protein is CASSPRGASYSPLHF.

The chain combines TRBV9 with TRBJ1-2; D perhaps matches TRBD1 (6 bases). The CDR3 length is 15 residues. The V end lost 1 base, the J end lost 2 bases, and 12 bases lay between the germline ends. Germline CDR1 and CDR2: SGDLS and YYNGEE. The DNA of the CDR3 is TGTGCCAGCAGCGTATCGCCCCAGGGGAACTATGGCTACACCTTC. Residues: CASSVSPQGNYGYTF.

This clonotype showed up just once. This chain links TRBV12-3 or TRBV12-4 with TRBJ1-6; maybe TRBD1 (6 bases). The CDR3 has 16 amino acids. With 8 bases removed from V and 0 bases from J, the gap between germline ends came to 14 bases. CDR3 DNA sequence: TGTGCCAGCCGGGACACTCTGAGCTCCTATAATTCACCCCTCCACTTT. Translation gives CASRDTLSSYNSPLHF.

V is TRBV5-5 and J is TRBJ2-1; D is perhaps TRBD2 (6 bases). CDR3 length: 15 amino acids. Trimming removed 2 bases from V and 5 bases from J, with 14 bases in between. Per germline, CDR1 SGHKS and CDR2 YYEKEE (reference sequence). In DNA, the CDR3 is TGTGCCAGCAGCTTTAAGTGGGGAGGAAACAATGAGCAGTTCTTC. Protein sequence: CASSFKWGGNNEQFF.

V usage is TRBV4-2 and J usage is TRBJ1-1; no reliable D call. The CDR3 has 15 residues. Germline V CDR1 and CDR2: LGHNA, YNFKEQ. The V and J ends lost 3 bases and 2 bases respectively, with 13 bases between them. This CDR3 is CASSQVRGLNTEAFF. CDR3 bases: TGTGCCAGCAGCCAGGTCCGTGGTCTTAACACTGAAGCTTTCTTT.

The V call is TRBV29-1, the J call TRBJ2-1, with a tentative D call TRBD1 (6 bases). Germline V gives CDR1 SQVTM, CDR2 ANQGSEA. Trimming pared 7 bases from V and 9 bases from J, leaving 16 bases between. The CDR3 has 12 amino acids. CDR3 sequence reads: CSGKTGSVEQFF. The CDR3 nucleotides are TGCAGCGGAAAGACAGGTTCTGTTGAGCAGTTCTTC.

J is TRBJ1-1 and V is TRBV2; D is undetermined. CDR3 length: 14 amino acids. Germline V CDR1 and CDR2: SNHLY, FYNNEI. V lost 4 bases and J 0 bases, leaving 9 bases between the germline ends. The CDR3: CASSGGSMNTEAFF. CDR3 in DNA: TGTGCCAGCAGTGGAGGGTCCATGAACACTGAAGCTTTCTTT. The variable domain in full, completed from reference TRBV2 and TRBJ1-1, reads EPEVTQTPSHQVTQMGQEVILRCVPISNHLYFYWYRQILGQKVEFLVSFYNNEISEKSEIFDDQFSVERPDGSNFTLKIRSTKLEDSAMYFCASSGGSMNTEAFFGQGTRLTVV.

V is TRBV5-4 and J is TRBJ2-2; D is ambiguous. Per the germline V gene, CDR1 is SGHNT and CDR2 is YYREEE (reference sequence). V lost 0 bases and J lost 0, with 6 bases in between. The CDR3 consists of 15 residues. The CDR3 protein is CASSLDPTNTGELFF. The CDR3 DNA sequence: TGTGCCAGCAGCTTGGACCCTACGAACACCGGGGAGCTGTTTTTT.

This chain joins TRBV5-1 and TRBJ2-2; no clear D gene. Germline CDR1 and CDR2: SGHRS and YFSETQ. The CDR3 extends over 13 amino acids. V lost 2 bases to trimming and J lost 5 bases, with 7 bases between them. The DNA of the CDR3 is TGCGCCAGCAGCTTTCTAAGGACCGGGGAGCTGTTTTTT. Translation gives CASSFLRTGELFF.

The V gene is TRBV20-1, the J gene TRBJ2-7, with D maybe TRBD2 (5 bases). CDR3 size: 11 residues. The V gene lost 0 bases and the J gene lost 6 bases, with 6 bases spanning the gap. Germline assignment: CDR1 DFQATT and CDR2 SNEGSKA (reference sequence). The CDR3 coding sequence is TGCAGTGCTAGAGATGGGAGCGAGCAGTACTTC. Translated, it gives CSARDGSEQYF.

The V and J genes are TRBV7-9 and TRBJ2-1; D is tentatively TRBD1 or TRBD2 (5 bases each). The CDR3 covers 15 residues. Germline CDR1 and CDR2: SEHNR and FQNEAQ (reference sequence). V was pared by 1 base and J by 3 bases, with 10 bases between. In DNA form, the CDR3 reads TGTGCCAGCAGCTTAGGGGGGTTGTTCTACAATGAGCAGTTCTTC. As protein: CASSLGGLFYNEQFF.

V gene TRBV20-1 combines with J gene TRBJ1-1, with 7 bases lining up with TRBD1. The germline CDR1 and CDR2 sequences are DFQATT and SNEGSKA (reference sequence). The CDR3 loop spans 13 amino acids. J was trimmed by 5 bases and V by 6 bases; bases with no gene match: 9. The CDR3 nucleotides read TGCAGTGCCGTGACAGGGAGATGGACTGAAGCTTTCTTT. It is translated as CSAVTGRWTEAFF.

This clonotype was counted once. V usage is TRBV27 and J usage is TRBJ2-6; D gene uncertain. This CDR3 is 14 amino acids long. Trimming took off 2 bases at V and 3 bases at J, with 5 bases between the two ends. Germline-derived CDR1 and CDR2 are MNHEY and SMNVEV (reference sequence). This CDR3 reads CASSLRDGANVLTF. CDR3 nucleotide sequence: TGTGCCAGCAGTTTAAGGGATGGGGCCAACGTCCTGACTTTC.

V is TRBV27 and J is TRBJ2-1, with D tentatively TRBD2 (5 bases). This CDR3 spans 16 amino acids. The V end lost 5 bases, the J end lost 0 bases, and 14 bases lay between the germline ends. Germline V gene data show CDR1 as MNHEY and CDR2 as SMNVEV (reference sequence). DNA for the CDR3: TGTGCCAGCAGTCCCTCGCTCGGGGACTCCTACAATGAGCAGTTCTTC. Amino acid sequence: CASSPSLGDSYNEQFF.